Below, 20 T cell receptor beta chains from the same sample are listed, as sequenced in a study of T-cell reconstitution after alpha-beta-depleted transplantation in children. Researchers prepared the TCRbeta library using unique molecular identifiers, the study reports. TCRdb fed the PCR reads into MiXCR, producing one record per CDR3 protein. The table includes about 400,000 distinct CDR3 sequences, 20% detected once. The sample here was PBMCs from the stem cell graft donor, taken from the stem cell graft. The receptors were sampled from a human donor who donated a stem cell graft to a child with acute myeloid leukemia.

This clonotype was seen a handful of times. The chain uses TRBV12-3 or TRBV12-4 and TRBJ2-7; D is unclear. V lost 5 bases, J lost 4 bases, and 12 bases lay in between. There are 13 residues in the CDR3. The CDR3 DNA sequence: TGTGCCAGCAGTCTCTCAAACCGGTACGAGCAGTACTTC. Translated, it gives CASSLSNRYEQYF.

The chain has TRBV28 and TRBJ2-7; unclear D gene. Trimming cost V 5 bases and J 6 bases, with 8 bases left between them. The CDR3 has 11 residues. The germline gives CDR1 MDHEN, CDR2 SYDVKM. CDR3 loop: CASSKAPEQYF. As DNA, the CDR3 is TGTGCCAGCAGTAAGGCCCCCGAGCAGTACTTC.

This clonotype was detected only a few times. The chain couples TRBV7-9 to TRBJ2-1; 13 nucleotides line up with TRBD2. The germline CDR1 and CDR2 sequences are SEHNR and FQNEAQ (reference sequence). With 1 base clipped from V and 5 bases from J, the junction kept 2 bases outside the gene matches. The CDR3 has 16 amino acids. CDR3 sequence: CASSLVGLAGDNEQFF. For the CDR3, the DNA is TGTGCCAGCAGCTTAGTTGGACTAGCGGGAGACAATGAGCAGTTCTTC.

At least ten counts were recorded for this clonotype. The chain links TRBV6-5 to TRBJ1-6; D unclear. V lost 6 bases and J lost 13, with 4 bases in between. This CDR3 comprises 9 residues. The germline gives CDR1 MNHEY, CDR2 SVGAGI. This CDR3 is CASSLPLHF. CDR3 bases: TGTGCCAGCAGCCTTCCCCTCCACTTT.

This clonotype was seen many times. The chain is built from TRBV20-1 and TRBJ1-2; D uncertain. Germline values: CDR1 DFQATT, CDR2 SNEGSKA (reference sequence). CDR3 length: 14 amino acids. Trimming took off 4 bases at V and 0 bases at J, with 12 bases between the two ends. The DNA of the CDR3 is TGCAGTGCTACTGCGACGGCGGCTAACTATGGCTACACCTTC. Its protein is CSATATAANYGYTF.

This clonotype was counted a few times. The CDR3 coding sequence is TGCAGTGCTAGATTAGGACTAGCGTCTGGCTACAATGAGCAGTTCTTC. Translated: CSARLGLASGYNEQFF. This chain connects TRBV20-1 to TRBJ2-1, with 9 positions matching TRBD2. Trimming removed 2 bases from V and 3 bases from J; junction bases left unmatched: 8. The CDR3 totals 16 residues. Germline V gene lookup returns CDR1 DFQATT and CDR2 SNEGSKA (reference sequence).

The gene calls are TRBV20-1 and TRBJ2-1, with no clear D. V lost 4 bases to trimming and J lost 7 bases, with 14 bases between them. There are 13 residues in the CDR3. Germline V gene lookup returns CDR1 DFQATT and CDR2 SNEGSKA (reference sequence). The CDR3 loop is CSAKEQPMNEQFF. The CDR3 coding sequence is TGCAGTGCTAAGGAGCAGCCAATGAATGAGCAGTTCTTC.

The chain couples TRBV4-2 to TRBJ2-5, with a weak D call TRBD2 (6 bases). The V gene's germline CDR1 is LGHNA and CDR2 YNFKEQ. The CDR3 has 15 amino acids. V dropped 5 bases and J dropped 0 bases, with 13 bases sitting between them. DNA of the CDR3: TGTGCCAGCAGCTCCGGGACTCCGTACCAAGAGACCCAGTACTTC. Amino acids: CASSSGTPYQETQYF.

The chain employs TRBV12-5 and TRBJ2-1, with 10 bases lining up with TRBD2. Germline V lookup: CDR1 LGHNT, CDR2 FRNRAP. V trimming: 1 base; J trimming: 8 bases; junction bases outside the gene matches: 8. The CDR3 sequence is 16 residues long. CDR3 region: CASGLEASGRLDEQFF. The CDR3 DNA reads TGTGCTAGTGGTTTGGAGGCTAGCGGGAGATTGGATGAGCAGTTCTTC.

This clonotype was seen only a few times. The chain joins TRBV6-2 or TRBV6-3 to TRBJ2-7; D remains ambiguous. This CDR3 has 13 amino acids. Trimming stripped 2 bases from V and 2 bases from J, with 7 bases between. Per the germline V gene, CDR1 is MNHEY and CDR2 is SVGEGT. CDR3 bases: TGTGCCAGCAGTTACCTACGTGCCTACGAGCAGTACTTC. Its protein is CASSYLRAYEQYF.

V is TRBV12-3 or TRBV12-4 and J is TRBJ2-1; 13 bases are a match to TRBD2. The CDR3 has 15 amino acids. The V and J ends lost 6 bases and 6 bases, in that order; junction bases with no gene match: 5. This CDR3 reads CASSRGLAGFNEQFF. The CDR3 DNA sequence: TGTGCCAGCAGCCGGGGACTAGCGGGATTCAATGAGCAGTTCTTC.

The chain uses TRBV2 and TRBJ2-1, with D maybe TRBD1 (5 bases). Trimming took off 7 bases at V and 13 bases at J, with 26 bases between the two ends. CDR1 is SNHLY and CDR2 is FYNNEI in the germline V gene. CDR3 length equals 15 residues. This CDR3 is CASKSRWRPQGEQFF. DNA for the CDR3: TGTGCCAGCAAATCCCGTTGGCGCCCTCAGGGTGAACAGTTCTTC.

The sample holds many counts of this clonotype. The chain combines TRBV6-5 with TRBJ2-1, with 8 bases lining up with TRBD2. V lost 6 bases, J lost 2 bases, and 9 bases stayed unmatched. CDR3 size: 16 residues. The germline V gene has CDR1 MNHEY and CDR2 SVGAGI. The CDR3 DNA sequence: TGTGCCAGCAGCCCAACTAGCGGCCAACCCTACAATGAGCAGTTCTTC. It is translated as CASSPTSGQPYNEQFF.

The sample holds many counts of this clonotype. This chain's CDR3 is CASSFPGLAGGGDTQYF. The CDR3 coding sequence is TGTGCCAGCAGTTTTCCTGGACTAGCGGGAGGTGGGGATACGCAGTATTTT. V usage is TRBV28 and J usage is TRBJ2-3, with TRBD2 matching 14 bases. J lost 6 bases, V lost 3 bases, and 8 bases had no gene match. CDR3 length: 17 residues. Germline V gene data show CDR1 as MDHEN and CDR2 as SYDVKM.

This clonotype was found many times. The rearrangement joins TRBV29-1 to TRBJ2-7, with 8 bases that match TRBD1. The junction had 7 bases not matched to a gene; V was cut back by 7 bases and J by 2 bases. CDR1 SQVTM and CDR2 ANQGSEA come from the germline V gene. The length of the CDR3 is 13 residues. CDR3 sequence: CSAQGAATYEQYF. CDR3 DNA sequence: TGCAGCGCTCAGGGGGCGGCCACCTACGAGCAGTACTTC.

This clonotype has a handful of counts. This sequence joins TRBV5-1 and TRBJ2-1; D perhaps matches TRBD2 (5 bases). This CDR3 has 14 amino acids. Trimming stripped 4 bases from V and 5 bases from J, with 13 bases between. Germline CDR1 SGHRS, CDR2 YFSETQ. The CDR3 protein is CASSLDWTHNEQFF. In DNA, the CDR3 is TGCGCCAGCAGCCTGGATTGGACTCACAATGAGCAGTTCTTC. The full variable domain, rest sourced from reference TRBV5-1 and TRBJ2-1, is KAGVTQTPRYLIKTRGQQVTLSCSPISGHRSVSWYQQTPGQGLQFLFEYFSETQRNKGNFPGRFSGRQFSNSRSEMNVSTLELGDSALYLCASSLDWTHNEQFFGPGTRLTVL.

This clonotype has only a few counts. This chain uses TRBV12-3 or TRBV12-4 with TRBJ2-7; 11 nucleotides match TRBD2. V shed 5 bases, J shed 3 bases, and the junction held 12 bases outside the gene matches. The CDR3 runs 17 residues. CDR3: CASSQYLGLAGHYEQYF. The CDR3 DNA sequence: TGTGCCAGCAGTCAATACCTAGGACTAGCGGGCCACTACGAGCAGTACTTC.

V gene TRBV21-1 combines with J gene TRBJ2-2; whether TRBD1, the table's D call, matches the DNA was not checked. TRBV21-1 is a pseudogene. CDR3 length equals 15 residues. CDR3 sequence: CASSMRQRGTGELFF. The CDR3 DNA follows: TGTGCCAGCAGCATGAGACAAAGGGGGACCGGGGAGCTGTTTTTT.

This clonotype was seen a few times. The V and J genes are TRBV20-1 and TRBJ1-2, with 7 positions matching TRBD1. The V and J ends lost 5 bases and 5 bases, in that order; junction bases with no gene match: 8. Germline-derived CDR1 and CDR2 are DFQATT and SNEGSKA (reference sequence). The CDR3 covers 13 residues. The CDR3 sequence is CSAPRQGEYGYTF. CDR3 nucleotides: TGCAGTGCTCCTCGACAGGGAGAGTATGGCTACACCTTC.

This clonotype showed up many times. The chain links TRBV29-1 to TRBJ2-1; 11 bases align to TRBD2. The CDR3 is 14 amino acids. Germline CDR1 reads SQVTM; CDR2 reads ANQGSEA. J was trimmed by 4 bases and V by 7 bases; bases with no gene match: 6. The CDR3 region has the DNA TGCAGCGGGTCCGGGACTAGCGGATACAATGAGCAGTTCTTC. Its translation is CSGSGTSGYNEQFF.